The entry below describes one T cell receptor (beta chain). Per the authors' pipeline: From reference gene primer amplification, estimates of nucleated cell counts were derived. Using immunoSEQ multiplex PCR, the repertoire was profiled, and TCRdb retains in-frame clones only, with some absent. The DNA gave D and trimming, while V, J and clone size come from that table. Seen here are around 100,000 clones, 70% to 90% observed once, and the top ten hold 2% to 2.5%. The sample is drawn from a study of blood T cell repertoires in COVID-19. Per the germline V gene, CDR1 is MRHNA and CDR2 is SNTAGT. The CDR3 is 12 residues long. The V end lost 6 bases, the J end lost 5 bases, and 11 bases lay between the germline ends.

The TCR was taken from a man aged 50 to 60 with active COVID-19. The chain employs TRBV6-4 and TRBJ2-7, with D perhaps matching TRBD1 (5 bases). The sample comprised peripheral blood. Here the CDR3 DNA reads TGTGCCAGCAGCCAACAAGGGGACGAGCAGTACTTC. Protein product: CASSQQGDEQYF.